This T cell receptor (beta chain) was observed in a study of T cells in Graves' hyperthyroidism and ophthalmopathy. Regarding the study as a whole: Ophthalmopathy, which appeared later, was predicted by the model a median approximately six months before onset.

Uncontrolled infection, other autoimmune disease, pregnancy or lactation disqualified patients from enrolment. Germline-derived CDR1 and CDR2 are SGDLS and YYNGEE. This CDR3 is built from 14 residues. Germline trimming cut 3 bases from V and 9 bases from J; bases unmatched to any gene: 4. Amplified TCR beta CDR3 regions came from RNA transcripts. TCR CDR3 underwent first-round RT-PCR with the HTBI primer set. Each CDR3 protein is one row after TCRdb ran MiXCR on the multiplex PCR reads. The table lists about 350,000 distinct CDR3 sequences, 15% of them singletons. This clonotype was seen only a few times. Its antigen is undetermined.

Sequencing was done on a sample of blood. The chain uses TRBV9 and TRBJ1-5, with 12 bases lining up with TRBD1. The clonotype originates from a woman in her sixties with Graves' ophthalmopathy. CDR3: CASSAGTGGRPQHF. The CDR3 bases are TGTGCCAGCAGCGCGGGGACAGGGGGCCGGCCCCAGCATTTT. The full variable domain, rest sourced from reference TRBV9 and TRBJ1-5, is DSGVTQTPKHLITATGQRVTLRCSPRSGDLSVYWYQQSLDQGLQFLIQYYNGEERAKGNILERFSAQQFPDLHSELNLSSLELGDSALYFCASSAGTGGRPQHFGDGTRLSIL.